This T cell receptor (beta chain) was found in a study of T-cell memory formation after mild COVID-19. Study as a whole: Largely donor-specific TCR clusters were found.

Concerning this clonotype: The antigen is unknown.

Study-level results: There were some responding clones in pre-infection memory, which suggested that cross-reactive memory had joined.

CDR1 MGHDK and CDR2 SYGVNS come from the germline V gene. V lost 8 bases and J lost 7; bases outside the gene matches: 10. The CDR3 runs 14 residues. One entry per CDR3 protein results from TCRdb running MiXCR on the 5' RACE reads. The sample has fewer than 350,000 distinct CDR3 sequences; less than 20% are singletons. The sequence came from a man younger than 35 who had mild COVID-19 (a few samples of this study predate the infection). Cell type and time point are not known. The sample taken for sequencing was PBMCs or a T cell subset sorted from them (not recorded which). The genes are TRBV25-1 and TRBJ2-1, with 8 bases aligning to TRBD2. The CDR3 is CASDRGGIQNEQFF. CDR3 DNA: TGTGCCAGCGACCGCGGGGGGATACAGAATGAGCAGTTCTTC.